Below, one T cell receptor (beta chain) is given with its context. Its cognate antigen is unknown. The protocol was immunoSEQ multiplex PCR, while the TCRdb copy is restricted to in-frame clones and leaves out a portion. In the table there are approximately 100,000 clones, around 88% of which are singletons. This CDR3 has 15 amino acids. V lost 1 base, J lost 5 bases, and 15 bases lay in between. The germline gives CDR1 SGHRS, CDR2 YFSETQ. These data are taken from a study of graft-versus-host responses after intestinal transplantation. Study-level information: Each transplant was multivisceral, liver-intestinal, or isolated intestinal. Anti-thymocyte globulin induction was given to all recipients, followed by tacrolimus and steroids for about 3 years.

Broader study findings: GvH clones appeared in recipient marrow, some first in ileum or blood. Allografts carried high graft-versus-host to host-versus-graft clonal ratios in patients having graft-donor T cell macrochimerism.

This chain links TRBV5-1 with TRBJ1-1; possibly TRBD1 for D (6 bases). The specimen comprised PBMCs, sampled 255 days after intestinal transplant. The sequence was collected from a human patient who received an intestinal transplant, so some T cells may come from the graft donor. The CDR3, as DNA: TGCGCCAGCAGCTTGAGCGGGGGGCGGAAGACTGAAGCTTTCTTT. This sequence encodes CASSLSGGRKTEAFF.